This TCR beta chain was recovered during a study of CD8+ T cells in alopecia areata. Overall study findings and caveats: Among the top 100, expanded CD8+ clones were significantly decreased by tofacitinib, as was scalp clonality.

This clone turned up a few times. Its antigen is not identified. Reverse transcribed after extraction, RNA yielded cDNA as the sequencing template. Assay: immunoSEQ multiplex PCR; the TCRdb copy retains only in-frame clones and omits some. Here the sample spans some 190,000 clones, roughly half being singletons. Treatment defined: oral pan-JAK inhibitor, 5-10 mg twice daily. V dropped 3 bases and J dropped 2 bases, with 11 bases sitting between them. The germline V gene has CDR1 SQVTM and CDR2 ANQGSEA. CDR3 size: 13 residues. The origin of this receptor is a human donor with alopecia areata. The sample here was CD8+ T cells sorted from blood, taken at roughly week 52, from a patient treated with tofacitinib. This chain joins TRBV29-1 and TRBJ2-7; D might be TRBD1 (6 bases). The CDR3 region is CSVDTGITYEQYF. CDR3 DNA: TGCAGCGTTGATACAGGGATTACCTACGAGCAGTACTTC.